This T cell receptor beta chain was recovered during a study of metastatic and nonmetastatic thyroid tumors. This clone showed up just a few times. V was clipped by 2 bases and J by 5 bases, with 19 bases between them. The CDR3 has 17 residues. From the PCR reads, TCRdb re-called clones with MiXCR. The data show 15,000 to 20,000 clones, about 31% seen once. No patient received treatment before thyroid surgery. The TCR comes from a female donor with papillary thyroid cancer or a benign thyroid nodule (not recorded which). Some clones in this sample may be carry-over from other donors' samples. The rearrangement uses TRBV12-3 or TRBV12-4 and TRBJ1-5; no firm D call. The sequenced sample was blood. CDR3 nucleotide sequence: TGTGCCAGCAGTTTACATCGCAACCCGATGAATTATCAGCCCCAGCATTTT. As protein: CASSLHRNPMNYQPQHF.